The rows below give T cell receptor beta chains drawn from one sample of a study of OX40 agonist ivuxolimab in advanced cancers. Clones were sequenced by immunoSEQ multiplex PCR, and TCRdb holds only the in-frame ones, with some missing. The sample comprises approximately 20,000 clones, roughly 89% of which are singletons, and about an eighth rests with the top ten. Sequenced material: CD4+ or CD8+ T cells sorted from blood, taken in a trial of the OX40 agonist ivuxolimab. The receptors come from an adult with an advanced solid tumor such as melanoma, head and neck, liver or kidney cancer. Each CDR3 is given with its conserved first and last residue. D genes are given only for firm matches. Clone size, where shown, is once, few, many, or a class for clones that have expanded.

D,V,J,size,CDR3,DNA
.,TRBV2,TRBJ1-1,.,CASSEVDLNTEAFF,TGTGCCAGCAGTGAAGTAGATTTGAACACTGAAGCTTTCTTT
.,TRBV15,TRBJ2-5,.,CATSSFPETQYF,TGTGCCACCAGCAGTTTCCCAGAGACCCAGTACTTC
.,TRBV27,TRBJ1-1,.,CASSLQQHVNTEAFF,TGTGCCAGCAGTTTACAGCAACACGTGAACACTGAAGCTTTCTTT
TRBD1,TRBV6-6,TRBJ1-5,.,CASRNDRGGNQPQHF,TGTGCCAGCAGAAACGACAGGGGGGGCAATCAGCCCCAGCATTTT
TRBD1,TRBV10-2,TRBJ1-4,.,CASSPAGTGPATNEKLFF,TGCGCCAGCAGCCCGGCTGGGACAGGGCCTGCAACTAATGAAAAACTGTTTTTT
.,TRBV7-9,TRBJ1-2,.,CASSFAGSNYGYTF,TGTGCCAGCAGCTTCGCGGGGTCTAACTATGGCTACACCTTC
.,TRBV6-1,TRBJ2-1,.,CASGVVVEYNEQFF,TGTGCCAGCGGGGTAGTGGTAGAGTACAATGAGCAGTTCTTC
.,TRBV4-1,TRBJ1-1,.,CASSQERRIQGGQAFF,TGCGCCAGCAGCCAAGAGCGGAGGATCCAGGGCGGGCAAGCTTTCTTT
TRBD1,TRBV27,TRBJ2-7,.,CASTLFRGQVSYEQYF,TGTGCCAGCACCCTCTTTAGGGGACAGGTCTCCTACGAGCAGTACTTC
.,TRBV6-5,TRBJ1-2,.,CASSSEWGPAYGYTF,TGTGCCAGCAGCTCGGAATGGGGTCCAGCCTATGGCTACACCTTC
.,TRBV4-2,TRBJ2-7,.,CASSQDVGNEQYF,TGTGCCAGCAGCCAAGATGTGGGGAACGAGCAGTACTTC
TRBD1,TRBV28,TRBJ1-2,medium-sized,CASSPLGQDYGYTF,TGTGCCAGCAGTCCCCTTGGACAGGACTATGGCTACACCTTC
TRBD1,TRBV6-5,TRBJ2-7,.,CASSELDRAYEQYF,TGTGCCAGCAGTGAATTGGACAGGGCCTACGAGCAGTACTTC
.,TRBV29-1,TRBJ1-5,once,CSVEDPETPYQPQHF,TGCAGCGTTGAAGATCCGGAAACCCCTTATCAGCCCCAGCATTTT
TRBD1,TRBV4-2,TRBJ2-7,few,CASSQDGGDRVYEQYF,TGTGCCAGCAGCCAAGATGGGGGGGACAGGGTTTACGAGCAGTACTTC
.,TRBV10-3,TRBJ2-7,.,CAITPAETYEQYF,TGTGCCATCACCCCAGCGGAAACCTACGAGCAGTACTTC
.,TRBV14,TRBJ2-2,.,CASSQDPWSLSNTGELFF,TGTGCCAGCAGCCAAGATCCATGGAGCTTGTCTAACACCGGGGAGCTGTTTTTT
.,TRBV5-4,TRBJ1-2,.,CASSFEGEYYGYTF,TGTGCCAGCAGCTTTGAGGGGGAATACTATGGCTACACCTTC
.,TRBV7-9,TRBJ1-1,.,CASSFLSADEAFF,TGTGCCAGCAGCTTTTTGTCGGCGGATGAAGCTTTCTTT
.,TRBV6-5,TRBJ1-4,.,CASSYLLDVDEKLFF,TGTGCCAGCAGTTACCTCTTAGACGTCGATGAAAAACTGTTTTTT
TRBD2,TRBV27,TRBJ2-1,.,CASRRLADLYNEQFF,TGTGCCAGCAGGCGACTAGCGGACCTATACAATGAGCAGTTCTTC
TRBD1,TRBV28,TRBJ1-2,.,CASNTFDQGGINYGYTF,TGTGCCAGCAATACCTTTGATCAGGGGGGGATTAACTATGGCTACACCTTC
.,TRBV6-1,TRBJ2-3,medium-sized,CASIPPESEDTQYF,TGTGCCAGCATACCCCCGGAGTCAGAAGATACGCAGTATTTT
.,TRBV2,TRBJ1-1,few,CASNIWGQNTEAFF,TGTGCCAGCAACATCTGGGGACAGAACACTGAAGCTTTCTTT
TRBD2,TRBV5-1,TRBJ2-1,once,CASSLAGGLNEQFF,TGCGCCAGCAGCTTGGCGGGAGGGCTTAATGAGCAGTTCTTC
.,TRBV9,TRBJ1-1,few,CASEDGTNTEAFF,TGTGCCAGCGAGGACGGAACGAACACTGAAGCTTTCTTT
.,TRBV6-5,TRBJ1-4,.,CASSPRPGAGEKLFF,TGTGCCAGCAGTCCTAGACCCGGGGCGGGCGAAAAACTGTTTTTT
.,TRBV9,TRBJ2-1,once,CASSSNEQFF,TGTGCCAGCAGCTCCAATGAGCAGTTCTTC
TRBD1,TRBV10-3,TRBJ2-7,.,CAIGLPGQISYEQYF,TGTGCCATCGGCCTCCCGGGACAGATTTCCTACGAGCAGTACTTC
.,TRBV11-2,TRBJ2-2,.,CASSLRQATNTGELFF,TGTGCCAGCAGCTTGCGACAGGCAACGAACACCGGGGAGCTGTTTTTT
.,TRBV15,TRBJ2-1,.,CATSRDSAYAYNEQFF,TGTGCCACCAGCAGAGACTCAGCCTATGCCTACAATGAGCAGTTCTTC
TRBD1,TRBV25-1,TRBJ1-2,.,CASRGTGDYGYTF,TGTGCCAGCAGGGGGACAGGGGACTATGGCTACACCTTC
.,TRBV5-1,TRBJ2-7,.,CASSPWTGPYEQYF,TGCGCCAGCAGTCCCTGGACCGGACCCTACGAGCAGTACTTC
.,TRBV11-3,TRBJ2-2,.,CASSESGGGTGELFF,TGTGCCAGCAGCGAAAGCGGAGGAGGGACCGGGGAGCTGTTTTTT
TRBD2,TRBV29-1,TRBJ2-7,.,CSVGEVAGTEQYF,TGCAGCGTTGGTGAGGTAGCGGGAACCGAGCAGTACTTC
TRBD1,TRBV6-1,TRBJ1-5,.,CASSPGTDLGQPQHF,TGTGCCAGCAGCCCCGGGACAGACCTCGGGCAGCCCCAGCATTTT
.,TRBV7-9,TRBJ2-3,once,CASSLVGVSTDTQYF,TGTGCCAGCAGCTTAGTAGGAGTCAGCACAGATACGCAGTATTTT
.,TRBV21-1,TRBJ2-2,.,CASNTEGRTNTGELFF,TGTGCCAGCAACACCGAGGGGAGGACGAACACCGGGGAGCTGTTTTTT
.,TRBV11-2,TRBJ1-3,.,CASSFLDLSGNTIYF,TGTGCCAGCAGCTTTTTGGACCTCTCTGGAAACACCATATATTTT
TRBD1,TRBV6-1,TRBJ1-1,.,CASSEGGGWTEAFF,TGTGCCAGCAGTGAGGGAGGGGGCTGGACTGAAGCTTTCTTT
TRBD2,TRBV12-5,TRBJ2-3,medium-sized,CASGLSGRTDTQYF,TGTGCTAGTGGTTTGAGCGGGAGAACAGATACGCAGTATTTT
.,TRBV2,TRBJ1-2,.,CASTGEANYGYTF,TGTGCCAGCACCGGAGAAGCTAACTATGGCTACACCTTC
.,TRBV4-2,TRBJ2-7,.,CASSQEIDYEQYF,TGTGCCAGCAGCCAAGAGATCGACTACGAGCAGTACTTC
.,TRBV7-9,TRBJ2-2,.,CASSPPLGELFF,TGTGCCAGCAGCCCCCCCCTGGGGGAGCTGTTTTTT
.,TRBV15,TRBJ2-5,.,CATSTPGVKETQYF,TGTGCCACCAGCACCCCGGGGGTGAAAGAGACCCAGTACTTC
TRBD1,TRBV27,TRBJ1-2,few,CASSPSPRGSDYGYTF,TGTGCCAGCAGTCCCTCTCCCAGGGGGAGCGACTATGGCTACACCTTC
TRBD1,TRBV15,TRBJ2-2,once,CATSSPAGTVGTYGGELFF,TGTGCCACCAGCAGCCCTGCTGGGACAGTGGGAACCTACGGCGGGGAGCTGTTTTTT
.,TRBV5-4,TRBJ1-1,.,CASTRDRRTEAFF,TGTGCCAGCACCCGAGACCGTAGGACTGAAGCTTTCTTT
TRBD1,TRBV27,TRBJ1-2,.,CASSPRQGGYTF,TGTGCCAGCAGTCCACGACAGGGTGGCTACACCTTC
TRBD2,TRBV4-1,TRBJ2-1,.,CASSHQSGGEFF,TGCGCCAGCAGCCACCAGAGCGGGGGTGAGTTCTTC
.,TRBV19,TRBJ2-1,.,CASSIGGGGAYNEQFF,TGTGCCAGTAGTATAGGGGGAGGGGGCGCCTACAATGAGCAGTTCTTC
TRBD2,TRBV7-9,TRBJ2-3,.,CASSIIAGGTDTQYF,TGTGCCAGCAGCATTATAGCGGGAGGCACAGATACGCAGTATTTT
.,TRBV6-1,TRBJ1-1,.,CASSIRPEGSTEAFF,TGTGCCAGCAGTATACGGCCCGAGGGGAGCACTGAAGCTTTCTTT
TRBD1,TRBV19,TRBJ1-1,.,CASSTTGGNTEAFF,TGTGCCAGTAGTACGACAGGGGGCAACACTGAAGCTTTCTTT